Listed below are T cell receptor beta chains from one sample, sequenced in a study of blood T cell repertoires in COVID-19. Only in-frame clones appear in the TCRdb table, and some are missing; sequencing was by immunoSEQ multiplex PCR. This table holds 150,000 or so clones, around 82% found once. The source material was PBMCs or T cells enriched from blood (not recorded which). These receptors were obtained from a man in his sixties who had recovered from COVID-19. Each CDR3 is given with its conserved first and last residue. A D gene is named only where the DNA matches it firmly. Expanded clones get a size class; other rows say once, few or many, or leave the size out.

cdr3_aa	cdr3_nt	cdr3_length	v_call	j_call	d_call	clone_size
CASSVAERAYEQYF	TGTGCCAGCAGCGTAGCGGAGAGAGCCTACGAGCAGTACTTC	14	TRBV9	TRBJ2-7	-	-
CAISPLAGAGNEQFF	TGTGCCATCAGCCCACTAGCGGGAGCGGGTAATGAGCAGTTCTTC	15	TRBV10-3	TRBJ2-1	TRBD2	few
CATRDRGSSQPQHF	TGTGCCACCCGGGACAGGGGATCGAGTCAGCCCCAGCATTTT	14	TRBV28	TRBJ1-5	TRBD1	-
CASSPPAGADTEAFF	TGTGCCAGCTCACCGCCTGCGGGGGCCGACACTGAAGCTTTCTTT	15	TRBV18	TRBJ1-1	-	-
CSLSISGTDTQYF	TGTTCTCTGTCTATTTCGGGCACAGATACGCAGTATTTT	13	TRBV7-9	TRBJ2-3	-	-
CASSYRGNQETQYF	TGTGCCAGCAGTTATCGGGGTAACCAAGAGACCCAGTACTTC	14	TRBV6-5	TRBJ2-5	-	-
CASSLGNGGTEAFF	TGCGCCAGCAGCTTGGGCAACGGGGGGACTGAAGCTTTCTTT	14	TRBV5-1	TRBJ1-1	-	-
CASSREDNSPLHF	TGTGCCAGCAGCCGGGAGGATAATTCACCCCTCCACTTT	13	TRBV11-1	TRBJ1-6	-	few
CASSIDTNTEAFF	TGTGCCAGTAGTATCGACACGAACACTGAAGCTTTCTTT	13	TRBV19	TRBJ1-1	-	-
CASSVDRPNEKLFF	TGCGCCAGCAGCGTGGACAGACCTAATGAAAAACTGTTTTTT	14	TRBV5-1	TRBJ1-4	-	-
CASSIGTSGAQIYEQYF	TGTGCCAGTAGTATCGGGACTAGCGGGGCCCAAATTTACGAGCAGTACTTC	17	TRBV19	TRBJ2-7	TRBD2	-
CASSLAGGTGELFF	TGTGCCAGCAGTTTGGCGGGGGGCACCGGGGAGCTGTTTTTT	14	TRBV27	TRBJ2-2	TRBD2	medium-sized
CASNGNYGYTF	TGTGCCAGTAACGGGAACTATGGCTACACCTTC	11	TRBV19	TRBJ1-2	-	-
CASSQDSPLTGSNQPQHF	TGTGCCAGCAGCCAAGACTCCCCTTTGACAGGGAGCAATCAGCCCCAGCATTTT	18	TRBV4-2	TRBJ1-5	TRBD1	once
CASSPLSRADEQYF	TGTGCCAGCAGTCCCCTCTCGAGGGCGGACGAGCAGTACTTC	14	TRBV27	TRBJ2-7	-	-
CASSLRSGLPSSYNEQFF	TGTGCCAGCAGCTTAAGGTCCGGACTACCGAGCTCCTACAATGAGCAGTTCTTC	18	TRBV7-2	TRBJ2-1	-	-
CASSLGQGTYEQYF	TGTGCCAGCAGCTTAGGCCAGGGGACCTACGAGCAGTACTTC	14	TRBV13	TRBJ2-7	-	-
CASTNPGQGFNHEQYF	TGTGCCAGCACCAATCCGGGACAGGGGTTTAACCACGAGCAGTACTTC	16	TRBV27	TRBJ2-7	TRBD1	-
CASSFTGTSGSNEQFF	TGCGCCAGCAGCTTTACCGGGACTAGCGGGAGTAATGAGCAGTTCTTC	16	TRBV5-1	TRBJ2-1	TRBD2	few
CASSLQGVPNSPLHF	TGCGCCAGCAGCTTGCAAGGGGTCCCAAATTCACCCCTCCACTTT	15	TRBV5-1	TRBJ1-6	-	-
CASSRSGQANYGYTF	TGTGCCAGCAGTCGCTCGGGACAGGCCAACTATGGCTACACCTTC	15	TRBV6-5	TRBJ1-2	TRBD1	-
CASSRRQALADNEQFF	TGTGCCAGCAGCCGACGCCAGGCGCTAGCGGACAATGAGCAGTTCTTC	16	TRBV27	TRBJ2-1	TRBD2	-
CASSKGQGDDTEAFF	TGTGCCAGTAGTAAGGGACAGGGGGATGACACTGAAGCTTTCTTT	15	TRBV19	TRBJ1-1	TRBD1	-
CASSSGTGGRWRLAPYNEQFF	TGCGCCAGCAGCTCCGGGACAGGGGGCAGGTGGAGACTAGCGCCCTACAATGAGCAGTTCTTC	21	TRBV5-1	TRBJ2-1	TRBD1	-
CASSEDRVGGYTF	TGTGCCAGCAGTGAAGACAGGGTCGGGGGCTACACCTTC	13	TRBV6-1	TRBJ1-2	-	-
CASSTMSRMNTEAFF	TGTGCCAGCAGCACCATGTCGCGGATGAACACTGAAGCTTTCTTT	15	TRBV7-8	TRBJ1-1	-	-
CASRGQGGGNEKLFF	TGTGCCAGTAGGGGACAGGGGGGCGGCAATGAAAAACTGTTTTTT	15	TRBV19	TRBJ1-4	TRBD1	-
CASSLQSPYEQYF	TGTGCCAGCAGCCTACAATCCCCCTACGAGCAGTACTTC	13	TRBV3-1/TRBV3-2	TRBJ2-7	-	-
CASSLWTSGGANEQFF	TGCGCCAGCAGCCTGTGGACTAGCGGGGGGGCCAATGAGCAGTTCTTC	16	TRBV5-1	TRBJ2-1	TRBD2	-